These 22 T cell receptor beta chains were all obtained from the same sample, sequenced in a study of cytomegalovirus exposure and HLA in healthy donors. The repertoire was sequenced with immunoSEQ multiplex PCR; TCRdb's copy has only in-frame clones and lacks some. The sample lists about 130,000 clones, approximately 80% seen once, with roughly 27% in the top ten. The sequenced sample was PBMCs. The receptor set was obtained from a man aged 25 to 45 in good health and CMV-seropositive.

This chain links TRBV6-6 with TRBJ1-4; 7 positions match TRBD1. The ends lost 5 bases at V and 7 bases at J; junction bases unmatched: 10. CDR1 is MNHNY, CDR2 SVGAGI, per germline (reference sequence). The length of the CDR3 is 15 residues. The CDR3 sequence: CASSNDREDVEKLFF. In DNA form, the CDR3 reads TGTGCCAGCAGTAACGACAGGGAGGACGTTGAAAAACTGTTTTTT.

This clone came up once. The rearrangement uses TRBV6-1 and TRBJ2-2; 7 nucleotides match TRBD2. V lost 2 bases, J lost 1 base, and 4 bases stayed unmatched. The CDR3 has 16 amino acids. Germline V gene data show CDR1 as MNHNS and CDR2 as SASEGT. CDR3 DNA sequence: TGTGCCAGCAGTGAAATCGGCGGGGGGAACACCGGGGAGCTGTTTTTT. Its protein product is CASSEIGGGNTGELFF.

The V and J genes are TRBV6-1 and TRBJ1-1, with D unresolved. V was clipped by 5 bases and J by 7 bases, with 14 bases between them. The CDR3 contains 13 residues. Germline loops: CDR1 MNHNS, CDR2 SASEGT. The CDR3 coding sequence is TGTGCCAGCAGTCCGCCGAGGTCGGTTGAAGCTTTCTTT. Translation gives CASSPPRSVEAFF.

This chain links TRBV19 with TRBJ1-1; no firm D call. Germline CDR1 is LNHDA and CDR2 is SQIVND (reference sequence). This CDR3 spans 16 amino acids. With 2 bases removed from V and 1 base from J, the gap between germline ends came to 14 bases. The CDR3: CASSITTAGGNTEAFF. CDR3 sequence (DNA): TGTGCCAGTAGTATAACGACGGCGGGAGGGAACACTGAAGCTTTCTTT.

The gene calls are TRBV7-2 and TRBJ2-1; 10 nucleotides match TRBD2. The V and J ends lost 2 bases and 8 bases, in that order; junction bases with no gene match: 6. The germline gives CDR1 SGHTA, CDR2 FQGNSA. The CDR3 contains 15 residues. The CDR3 region has the DNA TGTGCCAGCAGCTTAATGAGCGGGGGGGCCTATGAGCAGTTCTTC. Its translation is CASSLMSGGAYEQFF.

V usage is TRBV6-1 and J usage is TRBJ2-6; 9 nucleotides agree with TRBD1. Germline V gene sequence: CDR1 MNHNS, CDR2 SASEGT. The CDR3 spans 15 residues. With 0 bases clipped from V and 8 bases from J, the junction kept 2 bases outside the gene matches. The CDR3 coding sequence is TGTGCCAGCAGTGAAGCGGGGACAGGGACCAACGTCCTGACTTTC. It translates to CASSEAGTGTNVLTF.

This clone was seen a handful of times. V gene TRBV7-9 combines with J gene TRBJ2-5; 9 nucleotides line up with TRBD2. Germline assignment: CDR1 SEHNR and CDR2 FQNEAQ (reference sequence). CDR3 size: 19 residues. The V and J ends lost 5 bases and 1 base, in that order; junction bases with no gene match: 17. CDR3 sequence: CASSPRGISGSASQETQYF. CDR3 DNA: TGTGCCAGCAGCCCACGGGGTATTAGCGGGAGCGCGTCCCAAGAGACCCAGTACTTC.

This clone has ten or more counts. V usage is TRBV4-1 and J usage is TRBJ1-1; 9 positions agree with TRBD1. The germline V gene has CDR1 MGHRA and CDR2 YSYEKL. The trim removed 8 bases at V and 3 bases at J, leaving 4 bases unmatched. The CDR3 covers 13 residues. The CDR3, as DNA: TGCGCCAGCGGGTGGACAGGGGACACTGAAGCTTTCTTT. It specifies CASGWTGDTEAFF.

The rearrangement links TRBV29-1 to TRBJ2-5, with D possibly matching TRBD2 (5 bases). Looked up from germline, CDR1 is SQVTM and CDR2 is ANQGSEA. Trimming pared 6 bases from V and 0 bases from J, leaving 11 bases between. This CDR3 has 13 residues. This chain's CDR3 is CSVPWRDQETQYF. The CDR3 region has the DNA TGCAGCGTCCCCTGGCGGGACCAAGAGACCCAGTACTTC.

The V call is TRBV15, the J call TRBJ1-1; D remains unclear. This CDR3 is built from 15 residues. V was shortened by 3 bases and J by 2 bases, with 13 bases between the two germline ends. Per the germline V gene, CDR1 is LNHNV and CDR2 is YYDKDF (reference sequence). CDR3 loop: CATSSPDRFNTEAFF. The CDR3 nucleotides read TGTGCCACCAGCAGCCCTGATAGATTCAACACTGAAGCTTTCTTT.

The rearrangement links TRBV11-3 to TRBJ2-7; 7 bases map to TRBD1. After removal of 5 bases from V and 5 bases from J, the junction contained 9 bases not matched to a gene. There are 14 residues in the CDR3. Looked up from germline, CDR1 is SGHNT and CDR2 is YENEEA. The DNA of the CDR3 is TGTGCCAGCAGCCGCGCAGGGGGAAGTGACGAGCAGTACTTC. This translates into CASSRAGGSDEQYF.

This clone was picked up one time. V gene TRBV5-1 combines with J gene TRBJ2-1, with 8 nucleotides matching TRBD2. The germline V gene has CDR1 SGHRS and CDR2 YFSETQ. The V gene end was trimmed by 4 bases and the J gene end by 6 bases; junction bases not matched to a gene: 9. This CDR3 is 15 amino acids long. The CDR3 DNA reads as TGCGCCAGCAGCGAGGGACTAGTAGGGGGCAATGAGCAGTTCTTC. Amino acids: CASSEGLVGGNEQFF. The entire variable domain, with the rest obtained from reference TRBV5-1 and TRBJ2-1, is as follows: KAGVTQTPRYLIKTRGQQVTLSCSPISGHRSVSWYQQTPGQGLQFLFEYFSETQRNKGNFPGRFSGRQFSNSRSEMNVSTLELGDSALYLCASSEGLVGGNEQFFGPGTRLTVL.

The chain carries TRBV6-1 and TRBJ1-2; a weak D match, TRBD1 (5 bases). V was pared by 0 bases and J by 5 bases, with 13 bases between. The CDR3 has 15 amino acids. Germline CDR1 reads MNHNS; CDR2 reads SASEGT. DNA for the CDR3: TGTGCCAGCAGTGAAGCGACTGGGGCGGGATATGGCTACACCTTC. Translating it yields CASSEATGAGYGYTF.

The chain recombines TRBV11-1 with TRBJ2-7; TRBD2 matches 13 bases. Germline trimming cut 1 base from V and 3 bases from J; bases unmatched to any gene: 0. There are 15 residues in the CDR3. The germline V gene encodes CDR1 SGHAT and CDR2 FQDESV (reference sequence). The chain's CDR3 is CASSLGLAGGYEQYF. CDR3 bases: TGTGCCAGCAGCTTAGGACTAGCGGGGGGCTACGAGCAGTACTTC.

This chain links TRBV6-7 with TRBJ1-2, with TRBD1 matching over 10 bases. TRBV6-7 is recorded as an ORF, its role being uncertain. Trimming at V came to 2 bases and at J to 4 bases, leaving 7 bases not matched to a gene. The CDR3 runs to 16 residues. DNA for the CDR3: TGTGCCAGCAGTTACCTGACAGGGGGCGGCAGCTATGGCTACACCTTC. Residues: CASSYLTGGGSYGYTF.

This chain connects TRBV7-2 to TRBJ2-7, with 10 bases lining up with TRBD1. The CDR3 runs 13 residues. Germline-derived CDR1 and CDR2 are SGHTA and FQGNSA. The junction had 4 bases not matched to a gene; V was cut back by 4 bases and J by 7 bases. The CDR3 nucleotides read TGTGCCAGCAGCTGGGACAGGGGAGTTGAGCAGTACTTC. It is translated as CASSWDRGVEQYF.

The count of this clone is one. The genes are TRBV13 and TRBJ2-1; TRBD1 might be the D (5 bases). CDR3 length: 16 residues. Germline values: CDR1 PRHDT, CDR2 FYEKMQ (reference sequence). V lost 2 bases and J lost 0, with 11 bases in between. CDR3 sequence: CASSLRGAGSYNEQFF. Here the CDR3 DNA reads TGTGCCAGCAGCTTAAGGGGTGCTGGCTCCTACAATGAGCAGTTCTTC.

The CDR3 loop is CASSSGTSRSNEQFF. As DNA, the CDR3 is TGTGCCAGCAGCTCCGGGACTAGCAGGAGCAATGAGCAGTTCTTC. This chain links TRBV7-8 with TRBJ2-1; 9 nucleotides line up with TRBD2. V was pared by 4 bases and J by 6 bases, with 7 bases of the junction left unmatched. CDR1 and CDR2 from the germline V gene are SGHVS and FQNEAQ. CDR3 size: 15 residues.

This clone occurred many times. The genes are TRBV7-8 and TRBJ1-1; D may be TRBD1 (5 bases). V was trimmed by 1 base and J by 5 bases, leaving 11 bases between them. Germline lookup yields CDR1 SGHVS and CDR2 FQNEAQ. This CDR3 is 14 amino acids long. The CDR3 nucleotides read TGTGCCAGCAGCTTAGGCTCAGGGTTGACTGAAGCTTTCTTT. Its protein product is CASSLGSGLTEAFF.

The CDR3 DNA follows: TGTGCCAGCAGCCCAGGACAGGGGTACAATGAGCAGTTCTTC. Its protein product is CASSPGQGYNEQFF. V and J are TRBV5-4 and TRBJ2-1; 9 nucleotides agree with TRBD1. Per the germline V gene, CDR1 is SGHNT and CDR2 is YYREEE (reference sequence). The CDR3 runs to 14 residues. After removal of 4 bases from V and 4 bases from J, the junction contained 3 bases not matched to a gene.

J is TRBJ2-1 and V is TRBV7-3; tentatively, D is TRBD1 (6 bases). The ends were cut back, 2 bases at V and 1 base at J, with 9 bases in the middle. The CDR3 is 15 amino acids. The germline V gene encodes CDR1 SGHTA and CDR2 FQGTGA. The CDR3 bases are TGTGCCAGCAGCTTAGAAGGACAGTCCTACAATGAGCAGTTCTTC. Protein: CASSLEGQSYNEQFF.

The V and J genes are TRBV27 and TRBJ1-4; 9 bases agree with TRBD1. Germline lookup yields CDR1 MNHEY and CDR2 SMNVEV (reference sequence). This CDR3 contains 16 residues. V shed 5 bases and J 11 bases; nucleotides not matched to a gene: 15. Written as DNA, the CDR3 is TGTGCCAGCAGTGCTCTATTTCGGGACAGGGCTAATAAACTGTTTTTT. This codes for CASSALFRDRANKLFF.